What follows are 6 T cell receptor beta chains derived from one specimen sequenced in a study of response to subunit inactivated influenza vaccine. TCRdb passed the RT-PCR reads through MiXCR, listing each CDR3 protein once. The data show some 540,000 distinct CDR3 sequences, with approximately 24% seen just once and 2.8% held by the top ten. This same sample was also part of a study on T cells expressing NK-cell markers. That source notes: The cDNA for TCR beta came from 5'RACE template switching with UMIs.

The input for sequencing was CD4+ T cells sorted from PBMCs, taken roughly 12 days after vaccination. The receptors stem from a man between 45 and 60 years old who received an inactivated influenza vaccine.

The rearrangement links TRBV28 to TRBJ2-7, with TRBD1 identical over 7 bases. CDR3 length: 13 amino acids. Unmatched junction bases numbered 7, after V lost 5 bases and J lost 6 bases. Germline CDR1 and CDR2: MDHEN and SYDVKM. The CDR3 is CASSDRARGEQYF. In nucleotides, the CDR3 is TGTGCCAGCAGTGACAGGGCGCGCGGCGAGCAGTACTTC.

For the CDR3, the DNA is TGCGCCAGCAGCCAAGGAGACTCGGATGGCTACACCTTC. Translation: CASSQGDSDGYTF. J is TRBJ1-2 and V is TRBV5-1; unclear D gene. V was trimmed by 4 bases and J by 6 bases, leaving 13 bases between them. The V gene's germline CDR1 is SGHRS and CDR2 YFSETQ. The CDR3 totals 13 residues.

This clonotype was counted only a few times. The DNA of the CDR3 is TGTGCCAGCAGCCAATTTTCTAACTATGGCTACACCTTC. Residues: CASSQFSNYGYTF. The chain is built from TRBV3-1 and TRBJ1-2; D gene ambiguous. CDR1 and CDR2 from the germline V gene are LGHDT and YNNKEL (reference sequence). Trimming pared 2 bases from V and 0 bases from J, leaving 4 bases between. The CDR3 sequence is 13 residues long.

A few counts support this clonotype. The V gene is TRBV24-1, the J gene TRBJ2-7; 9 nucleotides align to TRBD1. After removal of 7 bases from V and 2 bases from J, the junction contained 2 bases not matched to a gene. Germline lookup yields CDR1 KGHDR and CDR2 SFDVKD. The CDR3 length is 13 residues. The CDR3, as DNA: TGTGCCACCAGCCGGACAGGGGCCTACGAGCAGTACTTC. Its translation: CATSRTGAYEQYF.

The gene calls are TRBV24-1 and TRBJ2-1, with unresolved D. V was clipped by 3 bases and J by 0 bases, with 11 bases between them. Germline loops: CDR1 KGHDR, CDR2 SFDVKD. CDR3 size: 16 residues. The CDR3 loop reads CATSDPVLSSYNEQFF. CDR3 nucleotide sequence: TGTGCCACCAGTGATCCAGTCCTGAGCTCCTACAATGAGCAGTTCTTC.

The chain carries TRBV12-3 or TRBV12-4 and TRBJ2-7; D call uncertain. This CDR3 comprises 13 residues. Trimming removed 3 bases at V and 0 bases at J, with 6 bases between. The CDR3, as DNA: TGTGCCAGCAGTTTGCAGATCTCCTACGAGCAGTACTTC. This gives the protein CASSLQISYEQYF.